Detailed here is one T cell receptor (beta chain). Its cognate antigen is unknown. This record comes from a study of T cell responses to AZD1222 COVID-19 vaccine. Whole-study results and caveats: The peak T cell response came first, and repertoires were sampled only after it. Vaccine-related CD4 TCRs covered spike, predominating at 160-218 and 743-854. The sample set comprised mostly white British donors with more females, and clonal diversity was possibly underestimated.

Deletions cut 4 bases from V and 1 base from J, with 9 bases between. Germline assignment: CDR1 SGHRS and CDR2 YFSETQ. CDR3 length: 13 amino acids. Produced via immunoSEQ multiplex PCR; TCRdb's table is partial and in-frame only. Of about 96,000 clones in the sample, about nine tenths are singletons; the top ten hold 1.6%. This rearrangement joins TRBV5-1 to TRBJ2-7; no definite D call. This TCR derives from an adult in good health. Sequences were derived from peripheral blood, sampled on day 0 of AZD1222 vaccination. CDR3 in DNA: TGCGCCAGCAGCCTGGACGGTTCCTACGAGCAGTACTTC. Translated, it gives CASSLDGSYEQYF.